These T cell receptor beta chains were read from a single sample in a study of T cells in Graves' hyperthyroidism and ophthalmopathy. TCRdb processed the multiplex PCR reads anew with MiXCR; each CDR3 protein has one entry. The sample includes roughly 660,000 distinct CDR3 sequences, roughly a sixth of them seen just once. Sequenced: blood. These receptors originate from a man aged 50-59 years with Graves' hyperthyroidism. The CDR3 runs from the conserved cysteine through the conserved F or W. D genes are given only for firm matches. Clone size is stated in some rows and not others, as once, few, many or a class when expanded.

many | TRBD2 | TRBJ2-1 | TRBV28 | CASSPRGRLAGTNEQFF | TGTGCCAGCAGTCCCCGAGGCAGACTAGCGGGTACGAATGAGCAGTTCTTC
many | TRBD2 | TRBJ2-1 | TRBV11-2 | CASSFLAGLGYNEQFF | TGTGCCAGCAGCTTCCTAGCGGGACTGGGGTACAATGAGCAGTTCTTC
NA | TRBD2 | TRBJ2-1 | TRBV19 | CASSTALAGLAGDNEQFF | TGTGCCAGTAGTACCGCCCTAGCGGGACTAGCGGGAGACAATGAGCAGTTCTTC
NA | NA | TRBJ1-1 | TRBV28 | CASSSRARPRAEAFF | TGTGCCAGCAGTTCCCGGGCCCGACCGCGGGCAGAAGCTTTCTTT
NA | NA | TRBJ1-5 | TRBV30 | CAWSVYGGYNQPQHF | TGTGCCTGGAGTGTATACGGCGGGTACAATCAGCCCCAGCATTTT
NA | NA | TRBJ2-7 | TRBV30 | CAWSHPGLRNLINYEQYF | TGTGCCTGGAGTCATCCGGGACTTCGCAACCTCATCAACTACGAGCAGTACTTC
many | TRBD2 | TRBJ2-2 | TRBV10-3 | CASSRAGGTGELFF | TGTGCCAGCAGTCGGGCGGGAGGCACCGGGGAGCTGTTTTTT
NA | NA | TRBJ1-6 | TRBV30 | CAWRTGSSYNSPLHF | TGTGCCTGGAGGACCGGGAGCTCCTATAATTCACCCCTCCACTTT
many | TRBD2 | TRBJ2-1 | TRBV27 | CASSLLLADSYNEQFF | TGTGCCAGCAGTTTGCTACTAGCGGACTCCTACAATGAGCAGTTCTTC
many | NA | TRBJ1-6 | TRBV9 | CASSVGGPTNNSPLHF | TGTGCCAGCAGCGTAGGGGGGCCAACCAATAATTCACCCCTCCACTTT
many | TRBD2 | TRBJ2-7 | TRBV7-9 | CASSREGGAYEQYF | TGTGCCAGCAGCCGGGAGGGGGGGGCCTACGAGCAGTACTTC
few | NA | TRBJ2-1 | TRBV6-5 | CASIINNEQFF | TGTGCCAGCATTATTAACAATGAGCAGTTCTTC
many | TRBD1 | TRBJ2-7 | TRBV2 | CASKTDRGNYEQYF | TGTGCCAGCAAAACGGACAGGGGAAACTACGAGCAGTACTTC
NA | NA | TRBJ1-5 | TRBV27 | CASSLGGYRNQPQHF | TGTGCCAGCAGTTTGGGGGGCTATCGCAATCAGCCCCAGCATTTT
many | NA | TRBJ1-3 | TRBV10-3 | CATEDTATGNTIYF | TGTGCCACCGAAGACACAGCGACTGGAAACACCATATATTTT
NA | NA | TRBJ2-7 | TRBV29-1 | CSVVGQVHHEQYF | TGCAGCGTTGTGGGTCAGGTTCACCACGAGCAGTACTTC
NA | NA | TRBJ1-1 | TRBV5-1 | CASSLAQGSTEAFF | TGCGCCAGCAGCTTGGCTCAGGGTAGTACTGAAGCTTTCTTT
NA | NA | TRBJ1-1 | TRBV28 | CASSLPPHRGGEAFF | TGTGCCAGCAGTTTACCCCCTCATCGGGGTGGTGAAGCTTTCTTT
many | NA | TRBJ1-2 | TRBV28 | CASSPSTNYGYTF | TGTGCCAGCAGTCCGTCAACTAACTATGGCTACACCTTC
many | TRBD2 | TRBJ2-1 | TRBV7-3 | CASSLTSGIESEQFF | TGTGCCAGCAGCTTAACTAGCGGGATAGAGAGTGAGCAGTTCTTC
few | NA | TRBJ2-7 | TRBV20-1 | CNASSDYSLYEQYF | TGCAATGCTAGCTCCGACTATAGTCTATACGAGCAGTACTTC
many | TRBD2 | TRBJ2-7 | TRBV12-3/TRBV12-4 | CASSPERGSSYEQYF | TGTGCCAGCAGTCCAGAGCGGGGGAGCTCCTACGAGCAGTACTTC
NA | TRBD1 | TRBJ1-1 | TRBV13 | CASSANRGRGSEAFF | TGTGCCAGCAGCGCGAACAGGGGGCGCGGCTCTGAAGCTTTCTTT
many | NA | TRBJ1-1 | TRBV7-3 | CASSLTKGASTEAFF | TGTGCCAGCAGCTTAACTAAAGGGGCGAGCACTGAAGCTTTCTTT
NA | NA | TRBJ2-5 | TRBV5-1 | CASSFTAGGETQYF | TGCGCCAGCAGCTTTACGGCCGGGGGAGAGACCCAGTACTTC
many | TRBD2 | TRBJ2-1 | TRBV7-9 | CASSLTPSGNYNEQFF | TGTGCCAGCAGCTTAACCCCTAGCGGGAACTACAATGAGCAGTTCTTC
few | NA | TRBJ2-7 | TRBV5-6 | CASSLGSATYEQYF | TGTGCCAGCAGCTTAGGGAGCGCCACCTACGAGCAGTACTTC
many | NA | TRBJ1-1 | TRBV28 | CASSLHGGYTEAFF | TGTGCCAGCAGTTTACATGGGGGTTACACTGAAGCTTTCTTT
many | TRBD2 | TRBJ2-5 | TRBV2 | CASSEIPSGILQYF | TGTGCCAGCAGTGAAATACCGAGCGGGATACTCCAGTACTTC
many | TRBD1 | TRBJ1-2 | TRBV27 | CASRNRPGQGASYGYTF | TGTGCCAGCAGGAATAGGCCGGGACAGGGGGCGTCCTATGGCTACACCTTC
NA | NA | TRBJ1-1 | TRBV7-8 | CASSLALGFTEAFF | TGTGCCAGCAGCTTAGCGCTAGGGTTCACTGAAGCTTTCTTT
few | TRBD2 | TRBJ2-4 | TRBV5-4 | CASSLKRGRWDKNIQYF | TGTGCCAGCAGCCTAAAACGCGGGAGATGGGACAAAAACATTCAGTACTTC
many | TRBD1 | TRBJ2-5 | TRBV6-2/TRBV6-3 | CASSYSIVHWTGNLDQYF | TGTGCCAGCAGTTACTCGATTGTTCACTGGACAGGGAATTTGGACCAGTACTTC
NA | NA | TRBJ1-3 | TRBV7-6 | CASSPGTSGNTIYF | TGTGCCAGCAGCCCAGGGACGTCTGGAAACACCATATATTTT
many | NA | TRBJ2-3 | TRBV7-8 | CASSVLAPDTQYF | TGTGCCAGCAGCGTACTAGCTCCAGATACGCAGTATTTT
many | TRBD2 | TRBJ2-3 | TRBV28 | CASSFSGMGGTDTQYF | TGTGCCAGCAGTTTTAGCGGGATGGGTGGCACAGATACGCAGTATTTT
many | TRBD1 | TRBJ2-1 | TRBV20-1 | CSARVRQGLTYNEQFF | TGCAGTGCTAGAGTAAGACAGGGCCTCACCTACAATGAGCAGTTCTTC
many | TRBD1 | TRBJ2-7 | TRBV5-1 | CASSSGTGLLNEQYF | TGCGCCAGCAGCTCCGGGACAGGGCTTCTCAACGAGCAGTACTTC
NA | TRBD1 | TRBJ2-5 | TRBV19 | CASRRGPGETQYF | TGTGCCAGTAGAAGGGGGCCGGGGGAGACCCAGTACTTC
NA | NA | TRBJ2-3 | TRBV14 | CASSQWGTPTDTQYF | TGTGCCAGCAGCCAATGGGGGACCCCCACAGATACGCAGTATTTT
NA | TRBD1 | TRBJ2-6 | TRBV10-3 | CAISDRDRAGANVLTF | TGTGCCATCAGTGATAGGGACAGGGCTGGGGCCAACGTCCTGACTTTC